The T cell receptor beta chain described here comes from a study of T cells after yellow fever vaccination. General study points: Abundant clonotypes from the bulk population could have been carried over as contaminants into FACS-sorted repertoires.

CDR1 MDHEN and CDR2 SYDVKM come from the germline V gene. V shed 6 bases and J 6 bases; nucleotides not matched to a gene: 10. The length of the CDR3 is 15 residues. This clonotype came up many times. The antigen is undetermined. The study made its TCR cDNA through 5'RACE template switching. That step introduced a universal primer site along with UMIs. Via MiXCR, TCRdb re-called the 5' RACE reads, giving one row per CDR3 protein. The data contain a few hundred thousand distinct CDR3 sequences, 6.9% of them singletons. V gene TRBV28 combines with J gene TRBJ2-3; 9 bases fit TRBD1. The clonotype was recovered from a man aged 30-40 years who received the YFV17D yellow fever vaccine. The specimen was CD4+ T cells sorted from PBMCs, collected 15 days after the yellow fever booster vaccination. The CDR3 region is CASSTGGHYGDTQYF. CDR3 coding DNA: TGTGCCAGCAGCACAGGGGGCCACTATGGGGATACGCAGTATTTT. Full variable domain (missing parts from reference TRBV28 and TRBJ2-3): DVKVTQSSRYLVKRTGEKVFLECVQDMDHENMFWYRQDPGLGLRLIYFSYDVKMKEKGDIPEGYSVSREKKERFSLILESASTNQTSMYLCASSTGGHYGDTQYFGPGTRLTVL.